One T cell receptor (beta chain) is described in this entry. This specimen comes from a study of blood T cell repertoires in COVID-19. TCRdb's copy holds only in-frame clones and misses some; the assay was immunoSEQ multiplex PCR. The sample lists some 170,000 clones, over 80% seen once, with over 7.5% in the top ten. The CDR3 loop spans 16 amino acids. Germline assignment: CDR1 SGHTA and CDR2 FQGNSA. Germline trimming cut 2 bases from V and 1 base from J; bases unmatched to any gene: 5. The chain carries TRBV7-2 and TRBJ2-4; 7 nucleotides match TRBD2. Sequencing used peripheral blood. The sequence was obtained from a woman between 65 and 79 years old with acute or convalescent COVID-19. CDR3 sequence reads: CASSLRAGDAKNIQYF. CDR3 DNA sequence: TGTGCCAGCAGCTTAAGGGCGGGAGATGCCAAAAACATTCAGTACTTC.